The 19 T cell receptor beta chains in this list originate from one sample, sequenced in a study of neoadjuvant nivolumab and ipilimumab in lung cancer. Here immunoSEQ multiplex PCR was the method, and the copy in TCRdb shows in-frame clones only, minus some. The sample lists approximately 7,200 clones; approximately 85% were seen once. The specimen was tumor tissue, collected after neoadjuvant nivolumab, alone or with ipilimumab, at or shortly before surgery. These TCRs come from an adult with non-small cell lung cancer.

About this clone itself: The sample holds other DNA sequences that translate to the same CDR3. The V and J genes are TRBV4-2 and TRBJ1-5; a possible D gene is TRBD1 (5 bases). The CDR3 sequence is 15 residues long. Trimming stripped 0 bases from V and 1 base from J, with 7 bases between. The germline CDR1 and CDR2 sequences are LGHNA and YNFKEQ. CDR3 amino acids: CASSQDQGSNQPQHF. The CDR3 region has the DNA TGTGCCAGCAGCCAAGACCAGGGAAGCAATCAGCCCCAGCATTTT.

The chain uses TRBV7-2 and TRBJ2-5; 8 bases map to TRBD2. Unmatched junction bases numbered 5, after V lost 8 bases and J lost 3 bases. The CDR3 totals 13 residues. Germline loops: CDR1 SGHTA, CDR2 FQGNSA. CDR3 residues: CASAGGREETQYF. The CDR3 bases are TGTGCCAGCGCGGGGGGCCGTGAAGAGACCCAGTACTTC.

The CDR3 bases are TGTGCCAGCAGGTCGACAGGGAACACCGGGGAGCTGTTTTTT. Its protein product is CASRSTGNTGELFF. This chain uses TRBV11-3 with TRBJ2-2; D might be TRBD1 (6 bases). Germline-derived CDR1 and CDR2 are SGHNT and YENEEA. The CDR3 totals 14 residues. V lost 6 bases and J 1 base, leaving 9 bases between the germline ends.

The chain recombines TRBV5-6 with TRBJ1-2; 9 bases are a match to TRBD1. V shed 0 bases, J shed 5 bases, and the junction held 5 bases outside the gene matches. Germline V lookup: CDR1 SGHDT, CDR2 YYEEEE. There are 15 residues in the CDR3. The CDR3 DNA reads TGTGCCAGCAGCTTGGCGGGACAGGGTTCTTATGGCTACACCTTC. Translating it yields CASSLAGQGSYGYTF. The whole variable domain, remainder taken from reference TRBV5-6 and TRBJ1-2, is DAGVTQSPTHLIKTRGQQVTLRCSPKSGHDTVSWYQQALGQGPQFIFQYYEEEERQRGNFPDRFSGHQFPNYSSELNVNALLLGDSALYLCASSLAGQGSYGYTFGSGTRLTVV.

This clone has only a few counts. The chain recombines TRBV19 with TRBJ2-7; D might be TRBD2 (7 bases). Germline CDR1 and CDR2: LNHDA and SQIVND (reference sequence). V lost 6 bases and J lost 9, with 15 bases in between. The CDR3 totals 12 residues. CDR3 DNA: TGTGCCAGTAGAGGGATTCGGGGGGCGCAGTACTTC. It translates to CASRGIRGAQYF.

Here the CDR3 reads CAWSVPTGNTIYF. CDR3 nucleotide sequence: TGTGCCTGGAGTGTACCTACTGGAAACACCATATATTTT. The V call is TRBV30, the J call TRBJ1-3; D is unclear. Germline lookup yields CDR1 GTSNPN and CDR2 SVGIG (reference sequence). The V end lost 0 bases, the J end lost 2 bases, and 5 bases lay between the germline ends. The CDR3 has 13 residues.

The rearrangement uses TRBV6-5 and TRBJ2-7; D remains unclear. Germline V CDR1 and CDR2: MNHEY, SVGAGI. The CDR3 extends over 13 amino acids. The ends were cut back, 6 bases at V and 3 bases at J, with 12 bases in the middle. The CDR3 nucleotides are TGTGCCAGCAGCTTTAGTTCCGGCTACGAGCAGTACTTC. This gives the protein CASSFSSGYEQYF.

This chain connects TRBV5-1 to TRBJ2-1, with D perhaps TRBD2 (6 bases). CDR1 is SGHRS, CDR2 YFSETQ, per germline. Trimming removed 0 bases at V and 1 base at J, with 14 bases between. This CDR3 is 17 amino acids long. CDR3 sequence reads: CASSLAGGVRSYNEQFF. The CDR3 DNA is TGCGCCAGCAGCTTGGCGGGCGGGGTAAGGTCCTACAATGAGCAGTTCTTC.

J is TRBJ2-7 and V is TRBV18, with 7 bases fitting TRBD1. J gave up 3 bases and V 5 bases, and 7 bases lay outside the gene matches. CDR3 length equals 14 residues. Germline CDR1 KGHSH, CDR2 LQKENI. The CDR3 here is CASSSQGTGYEQYF. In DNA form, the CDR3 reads TGTGCCAGCTCATCACAGGGGACCGGCTACGAGCAGTACTTC.

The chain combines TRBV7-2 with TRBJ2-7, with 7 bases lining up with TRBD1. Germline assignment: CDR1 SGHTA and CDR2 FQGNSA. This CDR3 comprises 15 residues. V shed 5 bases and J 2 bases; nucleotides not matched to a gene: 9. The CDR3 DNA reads TGTGCCAGCAGCCACAACAGGGGAAATGCCTACGAGCAGTACTTC. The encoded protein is CASSHNRGNAYEQYF.

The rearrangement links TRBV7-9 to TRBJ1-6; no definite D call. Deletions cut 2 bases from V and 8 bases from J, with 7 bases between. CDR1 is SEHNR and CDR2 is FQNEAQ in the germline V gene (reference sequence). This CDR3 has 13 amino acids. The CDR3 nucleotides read TGTGCCAGCAGCTTAATTTCCTATTCACCCCTCCACTTT. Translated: CASSLISYSPLHF.

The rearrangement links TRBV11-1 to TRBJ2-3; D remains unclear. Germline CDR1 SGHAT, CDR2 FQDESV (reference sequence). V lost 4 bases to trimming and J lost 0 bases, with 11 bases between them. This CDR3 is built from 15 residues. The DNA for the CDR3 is TGTGCCAGCAGCTCTTATAGCTTGAGCACAGATACGCAGTATTTT. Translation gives CASSSYSLSTDTQYF.

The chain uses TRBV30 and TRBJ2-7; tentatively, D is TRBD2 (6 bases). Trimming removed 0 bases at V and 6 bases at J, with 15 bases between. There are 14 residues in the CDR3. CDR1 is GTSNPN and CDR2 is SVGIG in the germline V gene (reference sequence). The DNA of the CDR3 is TGTGCCTGGAGTGTACGTGGCGGGGTCTTCGAGCAGTACTTC. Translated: CAWSVRGGVFEQYF.

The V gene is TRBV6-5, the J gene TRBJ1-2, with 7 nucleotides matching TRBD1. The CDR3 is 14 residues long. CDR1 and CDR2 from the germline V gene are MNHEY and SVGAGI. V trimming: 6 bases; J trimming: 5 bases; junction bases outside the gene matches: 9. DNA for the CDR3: TGTGCCAGCAGCAGGCGGACAGGACCTTATGGCTACACCTTC. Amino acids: CASSRRTGPYGYTF.

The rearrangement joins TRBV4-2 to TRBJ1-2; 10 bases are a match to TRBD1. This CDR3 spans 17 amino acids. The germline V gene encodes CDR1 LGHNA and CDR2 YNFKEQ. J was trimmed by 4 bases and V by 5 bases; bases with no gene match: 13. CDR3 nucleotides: TGTGCCAGCAGCTCTTCTACCGGGACAGGGGTAGGCTATGGCTACACCTTC. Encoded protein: CASSSSTGTGVGYGYTF.

The CDR3 DNA follows: TGCGCCAGCAGCTCCCAGGGAGTACTCGGAGAGACCCAGTACTTC. It is translated as CASSSQGVLGETQYF. The chain employs TRBV5-1 and TRBJ2-5; either TRBD1 or TRBD2 may fit D (5 bases each). CDR3 size: 15 residues. Germline assignment: CDR1 SGHRS and CDR2 YFSETQ. V lost 3 bases and J 4 bases, leaving 16 bases between the germline ends.

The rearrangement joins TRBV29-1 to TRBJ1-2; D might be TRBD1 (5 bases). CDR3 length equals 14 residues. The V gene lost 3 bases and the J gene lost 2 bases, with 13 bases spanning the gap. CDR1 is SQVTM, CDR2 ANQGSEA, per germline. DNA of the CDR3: TGCAGCGTTGATCGATCTCAGGGCAACTATGGCTACACCTTC. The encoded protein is CSVDRSQGNYGYTF.

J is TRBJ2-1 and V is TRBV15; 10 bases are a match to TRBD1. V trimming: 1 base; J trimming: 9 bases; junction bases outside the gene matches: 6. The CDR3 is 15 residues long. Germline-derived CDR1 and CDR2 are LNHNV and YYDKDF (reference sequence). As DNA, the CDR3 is TGTGCCACCAGCAGAGTTGGGACAGGGGTTGGTGAGCAGTTCTTC. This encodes CATSRVGTGVGEQFF.

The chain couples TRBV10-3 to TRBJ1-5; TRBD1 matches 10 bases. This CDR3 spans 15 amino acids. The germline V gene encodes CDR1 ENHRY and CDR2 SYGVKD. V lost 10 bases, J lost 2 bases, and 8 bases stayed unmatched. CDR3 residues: CATTGTGERNQPQHF. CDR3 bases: TGTGCCACTACCGGGACAGGGGAACGCAATCAGCCCCAGCATTTT.